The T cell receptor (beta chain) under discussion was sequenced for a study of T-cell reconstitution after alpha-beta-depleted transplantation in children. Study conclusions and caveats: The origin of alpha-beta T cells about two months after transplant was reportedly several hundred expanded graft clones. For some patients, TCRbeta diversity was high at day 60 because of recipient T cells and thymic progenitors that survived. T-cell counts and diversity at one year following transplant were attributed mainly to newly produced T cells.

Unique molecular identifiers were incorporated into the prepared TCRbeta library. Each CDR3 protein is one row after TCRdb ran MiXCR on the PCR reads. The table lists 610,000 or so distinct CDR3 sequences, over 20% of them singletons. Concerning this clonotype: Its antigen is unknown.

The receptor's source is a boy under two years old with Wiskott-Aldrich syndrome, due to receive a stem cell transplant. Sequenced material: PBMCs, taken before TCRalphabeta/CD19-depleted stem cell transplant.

The CDR3 DNA reads as TGTGCCAGCAGCTTAAGTGTTTCCAACGTCCTGACTTTC. Amino acids: CASSLSVSNVLTF. The V gene is TRBV7-3, the J gene TRBJ2-6; D is unresolved. The CDR3 extends over 13 amino acids. V dropped 1 base and J dropped 8 bases, with 6 bases sitting between them. Per the germline V gene, CDR1 is SGHTA and CDR2 is FQGTGA. The complete variable domain, with remaining parts taken from reference TRBV7-3 and TRBJ2-6, reads GAGVSQTPSNKVTEKGKYVELRCDPISGHTALYWYRQSLGQGPEFLIYFQGTGAADDSGLPNDRFFAVRPEGSVSTLKIQRTERGDSAVYLCASSLSVSNVLTFGAGSRLTVL.